This entry is about one TCR beta chain. Amplification of TCR beta CDR3 regions was performed using RNA transcripts as template. A first-round RT-PCR of the TCR CDR3 used the HTBI primer set. In TCRdb, the multiplex PCR reads were re-called with MiXCR into one record per CDR3 protein. Of about 600,000 distinct CDR3 sequences in the sample, 14% were seen once. The CDR3 is made up of 17 amino acids. From germline, CDR1 is LNHDA and CDR2 SQIVND (reference sequence). The germline V and J ends were trimmed by 6 bases and 7 bases, with 25 bases remaining between them. This sample is part of a study of T cells in Graves' hyperthyroidism and ophthalmopathy.

The receptor's source is a woman between 18 and 29 years old with Graves' ophthalmopathy. V is TRBV19 and J is TRBJ2-1, with D possibly being TRBD2 (6 bases). Sequenced: blood. This CDR3 reads CASSLSGKLGERNEQFF. The CDR3 DNA reads as TGTGCCAGTAGCCTTAGCGGCAAACTAGGAGAAAGAAATGAGCAGTTCTTC.